The 11 T cell receptor beta chains presented below share a single source sample, sequenced in a study of T-cell memory formation after mild COVID-19. TCRdb fed the 5' RACE reads into MiXCR, producing one record per CDR3 protein. The profile shows some 320,000 distinct CDR3 sequences, around 15% of them singletons. The sample was PBMCs or a T cell subset sorted from them (not recorded which). The origin of the receptors is a man aged 18 to 30 who had mild COVID-19 (a few samples of this study predate the infection). Cell type and time point are not known.

DNA of the CDR3: TGTGCCAGCTCACCTTCCGGGGCGGGGGATACGCAGTATTTT. Translation gives CASSPSGAGDTQYF. V usage is TRBV18 and J usage is TRBJ2-3, with a weak D call TRBD2 (6 bases). V was trimmed by 3 bases and J by 6 bases, leaving 13 bases between them. Germline lookup yields CDR1 KGHSH and CDR2 LQKENI. The CDR3 consists of 14 residues.

This clonotype has more than one count but fewer than ten. The V call is TRBV7-2, the J call TRBJ1-2; weak D call: TRBD1 (6 bases). CDR3 length: 14 residues. Trimming took 6 bases from V and 4 from J, leaving 15 bases between them. Germline V lookup: CDR1 SGHTA, CDR2 FQGNSA. CDR3 coding DNA: TGTGCCAGCAGGGAAGGGGGGGGGACCTATGGCTACACCTTC. Its translation: CASREGGGTYGYTF. The full variable domain, in which reference TRBV7-2 and TRBJ1-2 provide the parts outside the CDR3, is GAGVSQSPSNKVTEKGKDVELRCDPISGHTALYWYRQSLGQGLEFLIYFQGNSAPDKSGLPSDRFSAERTGGSVSTLTIQRTQQEDSAVYLCASREGGGTYGYTFGSGTRLTVV.

CDR3 DNA: TGTGCCAGCAGTTTGAACGGGAACTATGGCTACACCTTC. It encodes CASSLNGNYGYTF. The chain is built from TRBV12-3 or TRBV12-4 and TRBJ1-2; D is uncertain. The CDR3 loop spans 13 amino acids. The V end lost 3 bases, the J end lost 2 bases, and 7 bases lay between the germline ends.

Only a few counts were recorded for this clonotype. This sequence joins TRBV29-1 and TRBJ1-1; 8 bases are shared with TRBD1. The germline V gene has CDR1 SQVTM and CDR2 ANQGSEA. This CDR3 contains 16 residues. Trimming at V came to 3 bases and at J to 3 bases, leaving 12 bases not matched to a gene. CDR3 sequence reads: CSVEGGQGAHYTEAFF. CDR3 DNA: TGCAGCGTTGAGGGGGGGCAGGGGGCCCATTACACTGAAGCTTTCTTT. Using reference TRBV29-1 and TRBJ1-1 for the parts outside the CDR3, the full variable domain is SAVISQKPSRDICQRGTSLTIQCQVDSQVTMMFWYRQQPGQSLTLIATANQGSEATYESGFVIDKFPISRPNLTFSTLTVSNMSPEDSSIYLCSVEGGQGAHYTEAFFGQGTRLTVV.

The V and J genes are TRBV7-6 and TRBJ2-2; TRBD1 aligns across 7 bases. V lost 5 bases and J lost 3; bases outside the gene matches: 9. The CDR3 totals 16 residues. Germline V gene sequence: CDR1 SGHVS, CDR2 FNYEAQ. The DNA for the CDR3 is TGTGCCAGCAGCCCAATTACAGGGGCCTACACCGGGGAGCTGTTTTTT. Translating it yields CASSPITGAYTGELFF.

This clonotype was observed a few times. This sequence joins TRBV6-2 or TRBV6-3 and TRBJ2-1; 7 bases agree with TRBD2. The length of the CDR3 is 15 residues. Looked up from germline, CDR1 is MNHEY and CDR2 is SVGEGT. The V and J ends lost 4 bases and 0 bases, in that order; junction bases with no gene match: 3. As DNA, the CDR3 is TGTGCCAGCAGTTTAGCGGGCCACTCCTACAATGAGCAGTTCTTC. Translating it yields CASSLAGHSYNEQFF.

The chain links TRBV7-7 to TRBJ2-2; D not resolved. The CDR3 is 13 amino acids. Trimming stripped 10 bases from V and 1 base from J, with 10 bases between. Germline loops: CDR1 SSHAT, CDR2 FNYEAQ (reference sequence). The CDR3, as DNA: TGTGCCACCCAGGACCTGAACACCGGGGAGCTGTTTTTT. Translating it yields CATQDLNTGELFF.

This clonotype has more than one count but fewer than ten. The chain employs TRBV11-2 and TRBJ2-2; D could derive from TRBD1 or TRBD2 (5 bases each). The CDR3 has 14 residues. CDR1 SGHAT and CDR2 FQNNGV come from the germline V gene. V was pared by 2 bases and J by 6 bases, with 10 bases between. The DNA for the CDR3 is TGTGCCAGCAGCTTATATGTGGGGGCCGGGGAGCTGTTTTTT. Its translation: CASSLYVGAGELFF.

This clonotype turned up a few times. V usage is TRBV19 and J usage is TRBJ2-1; D may be TRBD1 or TRBD2 (5 bases each). Germline values: CDR1 LNHDA, CDR2 SQIVND (reference sequence). This CDR3 spans 12 amino acids. V was clipped by 6 bases and J by 6 bases, with 9 bases between them. CDR3 in DNA: TGTGCCAGTAGGGGGGAAGCCAATGAGCAGTTCTTC. Translating gives CASRGEANEQFF. Full variable domain (missing parts from reference TRBV19 and TRBJ2-1): DGGITQSPKYLFRKEGQNVTLSCEQNLNHDAMYWYRQDPGQGLRLIYYSQIVNDFQKGDIAEGYSVSREKKESFPLTVTSAQKNPTAFYLCASRGEANEQFFGPGTRLTVL.

This clonotype came up a few times. The rearrangement links TRBV4-3 to TRBJ2-3, with D unresolved. The CDR3 runs to 15 residues. Germline CDR1 is LGHNA and CDR2 is YSLEER. V was trimmed by 0 bases and J by 2 bases, leaving 9 bases between them. The CDR3 sequence is CASSQDPTVTDTQYF. In DNA, the CDR3 is TGCGCCAGCAGCCAAGACCCCACGGTCACAGATACGCAGTATTTT.

The chain joins TRBV29-1 to TRBJ1-1; D uncertain. The germline CDR1 and CDR2 sequences are SQVTM and ANQGSEA. There are 15 residues in the CDR3. Trimming took 1 base from V and 3 from J, leaving 15 bases between them. CDR3 DNA sequence: TGCAGCGTTGAAGTCATACCTAGAGAGGACACTGAAGCTTTCTTT. This codes for CSVEVIPREDTEAFF.